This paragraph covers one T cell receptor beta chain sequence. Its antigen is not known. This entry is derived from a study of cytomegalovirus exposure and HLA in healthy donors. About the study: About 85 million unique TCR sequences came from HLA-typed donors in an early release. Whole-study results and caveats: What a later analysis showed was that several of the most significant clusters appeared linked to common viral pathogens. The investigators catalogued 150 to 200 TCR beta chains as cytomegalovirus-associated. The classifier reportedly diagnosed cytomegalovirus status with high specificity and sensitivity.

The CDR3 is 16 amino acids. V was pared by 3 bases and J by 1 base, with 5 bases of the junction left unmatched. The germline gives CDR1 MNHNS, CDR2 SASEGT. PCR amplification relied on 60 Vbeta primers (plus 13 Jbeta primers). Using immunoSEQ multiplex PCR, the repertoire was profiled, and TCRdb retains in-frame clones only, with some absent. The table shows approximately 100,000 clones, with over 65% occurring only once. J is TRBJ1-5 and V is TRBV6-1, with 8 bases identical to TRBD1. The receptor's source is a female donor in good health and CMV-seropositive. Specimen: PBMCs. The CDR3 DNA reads TGTGCCAGCAGTGACTGGACAGGGTCAAGCAATCAGCCCCAGCATTTT. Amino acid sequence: CASSDWTGSSNQPQHF.